Sequencing of this T cell receptor beta chain was carried out in a study of blood T cell repertoires in COVID-19. Study as a whole: The samples span acute and convalescent COVID-19 from the United States, Italy and Spain.

TCRdb's copy holds only in-frame clones and misses some; the assay was immunoSEQ multiplex PCR. This sample has fewer than 200,000 clones, with roughly 84% found just once. The study drew participants aged about 18 to 95 years from under 30 US areas. Participants were placed into cohorts based on the clinical history they reported. Recovered participants had two consecutive negative NP/OP PCR tests, healthcare professional clearance, or symptom resolution. This CDR3 has 16 residues. V lost 1 base and J lost 1; bases outside the gene matches: 3. CDR1 is LNHDA and CDR2 is SQIVND in the germline V gene (reference sequence).

V gene TRBV19 combines with J gene TRBJ2-7; 11 positions agree with TRBD2. Sequenced sample: PBMCs or T cells enriched from blood (not recorded which). This receptor was obtained from a man between 60 and 70 years old who had recovered from COVID-19. This chain's CDR3 is CASSIAASGRSYEQYF. Written as DNA, the CDR3 is TGTGCCAGTAGTATAGCTGCTAGCGGGAGGTCCTACGAGCAGTACTTC.